These 18 T cell receptor beta chains share one sample of origin, sequenced in a study of regulatory T cells in long-lasting Graves disease. CDR3-region Arm-PCR and iRepertoire HTBI primers produced the TCR beta libraries. TCRdb passed the multiplex PCR reads through MiXCR, listing each CDR3 protein once. The sample has over 500,000 distinct CDR3 sequences, around 15% seen once. Indicated time point: newly diagnosed GD, antithyroid drugs for less than 3 months. PBMC RNA served as the TCR library source. The same data also went into a second study, on T cells in Graves' hyperthyroidism and ophthalmopathy.

Sequenced material: peripheral blood mononuclear cells (PBMCs), taken at new diagnosis, from a patient treated with antithyroid drugs. The receptors were gathered from a young man with Graves disease.

This clonotype came up many times. This chain joins TRBV28 and TRBJ1-2, with TRBD1 identical over 8 bases. The CDR3 loop spans 13 amino acids. With 4 bases clipped from V and 7 bases from J, the junction kept 5 bases outside the gene matches. Germline V gives CDR1 MDHEN, CDR2 SYDVKM. The CDR3 sequence: CASSSDREIGYTF. The DNA for the CDR3 is TGTGCCAGCAGTTCGGACAGGGAAATTGGCTACACCTTC.

On this clonotype: One end of the junction fails to match germline, which may point to a read error. The rearrangement links TRBV4-1 to TRBJ2-1; TRBD2 aligns across 12 bases. The CDR3 contains 18 residues. Germline values: CDR1 MGHRA, CDR2 YSYEKL. CDR3 coding DNA: TGCGCCGGCAGTCACGGGACTAGCGGGCTGAAGCCCTACAATGAGCAGTTCTTC. It translates to CAGSHGTSGLKPYNEQFF.

At least ten counts were recorded for this clonotype. The chain carries TRBV12-3 or TRBV12-4 and TRBJ2-6, with D tentatively TRBD2 (5 bases). CDR3 length: 16 amino acids. V was shortened by 6 bases and J by 0 bases, with 12 bases between the two germline ends. CDR3 in amino acids: CASRPREASGANVLTF. The CDR3 DNA reads TGTGCCAGCAGGCCCCGGGAAGCCTCTGGGGCCAACGTCCTGACTTTC.

Note on this clonotype: One junction end does not reproduce the germline sequence, and a read error may be involved. The chain combines TRBV20-1 with TRBJ2-2, with 7 bases identical to TRBD1. The CDR3 sequence is 16 residues long. Looked up from germline, CDR1 is DFQATT and CDR2 is SNEGSKA (reference sequence). This CDR3 reads CSANRPGTANTGEPFF. CDR3 coding DNA: TGCAGTGCAAATCGTCCCGGGACAGCTAACACCGGGGAGCCGTTTTTT.

This clonotype was detected many times. The chain has TRBV27 and TRBJ2-3; 8 nucleotides align to TRBD2. V trimming: 4 bases; J trimming: 8 bases; junction bases outside the gene matches: 23. Germline values: CDR1 MNHEY, CDR2 SMNVEV (reference sequence). There are 19 residues in the CDR3. This CDR3 reads CASSSTPSFPGGPPLTQYF. As DNA, the CDR3 is TGTGCCAGCAGTTCCACCCCGTCCTTTCCGGGAGGGCCGCCGCTTACGCAGTATTTT.

This clonotype came up many times. The rearrangement joins TRBV30 to TRBJ2-7, with D unclear. The germline V and J ends were trimmed by 1 base and 5 bases, with 12 bases remaining between them. Germline values: CDR1 GTSNPN, CDR2 SVGIG (reference sequence). The length of the CDR3 is 13 residues. The CDR3 sequence: CAWSGAAGHEQYF. CDR3 DNA sequence: TGTGCCTGGAGTGGGGCTGCTGGCCACGAGCAGTACTTC.

This clonotype was counted only a few times. The rearrangement uses TRBV6-1 and TRBJ1-4, with 8 positions matching TRBD1. Germline lookup yields CDR1 MNHNS and CDR2 SASEGT. V was clipped by 6 bases and J by 5 bases; unmatched bases: 8. The CDR3 totals 15 residues. The CDR3 bases are TGTGCCAGCAGCCAAACAGGGGGGAGCAATGAAAAACTGTTTTTT. Its protein product is CASSQTGGSNEKLFF.

A few counts support this clonotype. The chain links TRBV5-1 to TRBJ2-1, with a tentative D call TRBD2 (6 bases). The CDR3 runs 16 residues. The germline V and J ends were trimmed by 1 base and 5 bases, with 16 bases remaining between them. The germline CDR1 and CDR2 sequences are SGHRS and YFSETQ. In DNA, the CDR3 is TGCGCCAGCAGCTTGCGTTCGACTAGTCTGAACAATGAGCAGTTCTTC. It specifies CASSLRSTSLNNEQFF. Using reference TRBV5-1 and TRBJ2-1 for the parts outside the CDR3, the full variable domain is KAGVTQTPRYLIKTRGQQVTLSCSPISGHRSVSWYQQTPGQGLQFLFEYFSETQRNKGNFPGRFSGRQFSNSRSEMNVSTLELGDSALYLCASSLRSTSLNNEQFFGPGTRLTVL.

This clonotype was detected many times. The CDR3: CASEVGPGHQPQHF. The CDR3 coding sequence is TGTGCCAGCGAGGTGGGTCCGGGCCATCAGCCCCAGCATTTT. The chain links TRBV2 to TRBJ1-5; D gene uncertain. Trimming pared 8 bases from V and 5 bases from J, leaving 16 bases between. The CDR3 has 14 residues. Germline CDR1 is SNHLY and CDR2 is FYNNEI.

The chain links TRBV19 to TRBJ2-1; either TRBD1 or TRBD2 may fit D (5 bases each). This CDR3 is built from 14 residues. With 8 bases removed from V and 4 bases from J, the gap between germline ends came to 15 bases. Germline loops: CDR1 LNHDA, CDR2 SQIVND (reference sequence). CDR3: CASQSGGSYNEQFF. For the CDR3, the DNA is TGTGCCAGTCAGAGTGGGGGATCTTACAATGAGCAGTTCTTC.

The CDR3 bases are TGTGCCAGCAGCGTCCGACAAGCCACAGATACGCAGTATTTT. As protein: CASSVRQATDTQYF. The chain has TRBV7-6 and TRBJ2-3; D is undetermined. The length of the CDR3 is 14 residues. V lost 5 bases to trimming and J lost 2 bases, with 11 bases between them. The germline V gene has CDR1 SGHVS and CDR2 FNYEAQ.

This chain connects TRBV10-3 to TRBJ1-2; tentative D call: TRBD1 (6 bases). This CDR3 contains 13 residues. V was pared by 6 bases and J by 4 bases, with 12 bases between. Germline CDR1 is ENHRY and CDR2 is SYGVKD. CDR3 residues: CAISMGQGYGYTF. The CDR3 DNA reads TGTGCCATCAGCATGGGACAAGGCTATGGCTACACCTTC.

This clonotype was counted only a few times. The chain is built from TRBV30 and TRBJ2-2; the D gene is possibly TRBD1 (5 bases). V shed 4 bases and J shed 3 bases, with 9 bases lying between them. There are 13 residues in the CDR3. Germline assignment: CDR1 GTSNPN and CDR2 SVGIG (reference sequence). CDR3 DNA: TGTGCCTGGAAGGGGCTTTACACCGGGGAGCTGTTTTTT. Its protein product is CAWKGLYTGELFF. Looking up the rest from reference TRBV30 and TRBJ2-2 gives the full variable domain: SQTIHQWPATLVQPVGSPLSLECTVEGTSNPNLYWYRQAAGRGLQLLFYSVGIGQISSEVPQNLSASRPQDRQFILSSKKLLLSDSGFYLCAWKGLYTGELFFGEGSRLTVL.

This clonotype was picked up many times. This rearrangement joins TRBV7-9 to TRBJ2-7, with 10 bases lining up with TRBD1. Germline-derived CDR1 and CDR2 are SEHNR and FQNEAQ (reference sequence). The CDR3 is 14 amino acids. With V trimmed by 4 bases and J by 5 bases, 5 bases remained unmatched. CDR3 DNA: TGTGCCAGCAGCTGGGACAGGGGACGCAACGAGCAGTACTTC. Its protein product is CASSWDRGRNEQYF.

The CDR3 region is CASRTGTGLLNTEAFF. In nucleotides, the CDR3 is TGTGCCAGCAGAACCGGGACAGGTCTCCTCAACACTGAAGCTTTCTTT. The rearrangement links TRBV12-3 or TRBV12-4 to TRBJ1-1; 8 bases are shared with TRBD1. CDR3 length: 16 amino acids. V lost 6 bases and J lost 2; bases outside the gene matches: 11.

At least ten counts were recorded for this clonotype. The chain couples TRBV2 to TRBJ2-7; possible D gene TRBD2, 6 bases. The CDR3 runs 15 residues. Per germline, CDR1 SNHLY and CDR2 FYNNEI. The V end was cut by 4 bases, the J end by 7 bases, with 20 bases between. The CDR3 nucleotides read TGTGCCAGCAGTGGGGGTAGGAGGGCCCTTTTGGAGCAGTACTTC. The encoded protein is CASSGGRRALLEQYF.

This chain uses TRBV20-1 with TRBJ2-3; the match to TRBD1 covers 8 bases. Germline V gene data show CDR1 as DFQATT and CDR2 as SNEGSKA (reference sequence). The trim removed 3 bases at V and 4 bases at J, leaving 9 bases unmatched. The CDR3 has 15 amino acids. CDR3 sequence: CSASDAGGSADTQYF. The CDR3 DNA sequence: TGCAGTGCTAGTGACGCAGGGGGCTCAGCAGATACGCAGTATTTT.

On this clonotype itself: Being one base from a much bigger clone, this may be a read error. V usage is TRBV6-2 or TRBV6-3 and J usage is TRBJ2-7, with D perhaps matching TRBD2 (6 bases). V was cut by 5 bases and J by 4 bases, with 21 bases left in between. This CDR3 comprises 16 residues. Germline CDR1 MNHEY, CDR2 SVGEGT. CDR3 residues: CASSSPRRGGRYEQYF. Here the CDR3 DNA reads TGTGCCAGCAGTAGCCCCCGGCGGGGAGGTCGGTACGAGCAGTACTTC.